This T cell receptor (beta chain) was sequenced in a study of blood T cell repertoires in COVID-19. With respect to this clone: Other DNA sequences within the sample encode an identical CDR3.

Authors' data handling: Amplifying reference gene primers gave estimates of nucleated cell counts. Sequencing was performed with immunoSEQ multiplex PCR; in TCRdb, only in-frame clones are kept and a portion is missing. V, J and clone size reflect that table, while D and trimming were determined from the DNA. The sample shows approximately 240,000 clones, less than 90% of them seen only once. The germline V gene has CDR1 SGHRS and CDR2 YFSETQ. This CDR3 region has 15 residues. V trimming: 4 bases; J trimming: 4 bases; junction bases outside the gene matches: 8. This rearrangement joins TRBV5-1 to TRBJ2-5; 9 bases fit TRBD2. The sample consisted of PBMCs or T cells enriched from blood (not recorded which). The receptor's source is a woman in her forties or fifties in a cohort exposed to, infected with or recovered from COVID-19 (not recorded which). Written as DNA, the CDR3 is TGCGCCAGCAGCCCCGGGACTAGCCTAGGAGAGACCCAGTACTTC. This codes for CASSPGTSLGETQYF.